A single sample is the source of the 3 T cell receptor beta chains below, sequenced in a study of cytomegalovirus exposure and HLA in healthy donors. 13 Jbeta primers and 60 Vbeta primers were used for the PCR. The data were produced by immunoSEQ multiplex PCR, yet TCRdb's version contains in-frame clones alone and is incomplete. The sample carries over 110,000 clones, roughly 74% recorded once. The sample was PBMCs. These receptors were taken from a woman aged 40 to 55 in good health and CMV-seropositive.

The chain has TRBV7-2 and TRBJ2-1, with D maybe TRBD2 (6 bases). This CDR3 contains 14 residues. Germline V lookup: CDR1 SGHTA, CDR2 FQGNSA. V lost 6 bases to trimming and J lost 4 bases, with 13 bases between them. Here the CDR3 DNA reads TGTGCCAGCAGACAGACGGGAGTATACAATGAGCAGTTCTTC. It encodes CASRQTGVYNEQFF.

This CDR3 is CASSLGQTSAQETQYF. The CDR3 bases are TGTGCCAGCAGCTTAGGCCAGACTAGCGCTCAAGAGACCCAGTACTTC. This chain uses TRBV11-3 with TRBJ2-5; 8 positions agree with TRBD2. The junction had 6 bases not matched to a gene; V was cut back by 1 base and J by 2 bases. The CDR3 runs to 16 residues. CDR1 and CDR2 from the germline V gene are SGHNT and YENEEA.

This clone was recorded a few times. V gene TRBV19 combines with J gene TRBJ2-1, with 8 bases matching TRBD1. The CDR3 has 14 amino acids. V was pared by 7 bases and J by 5 bases, with 7 bases of the junction left unmatched. Germline CDR1 LNHDA, CDR2 SQIVND (reference sequence). The CDR3 loop is CASISTGGDNEQFF. CDR3 coding DNA: TGTGCCAGTATTTCAACAGGGGGAGACAATGAGCAGTTCTTC.